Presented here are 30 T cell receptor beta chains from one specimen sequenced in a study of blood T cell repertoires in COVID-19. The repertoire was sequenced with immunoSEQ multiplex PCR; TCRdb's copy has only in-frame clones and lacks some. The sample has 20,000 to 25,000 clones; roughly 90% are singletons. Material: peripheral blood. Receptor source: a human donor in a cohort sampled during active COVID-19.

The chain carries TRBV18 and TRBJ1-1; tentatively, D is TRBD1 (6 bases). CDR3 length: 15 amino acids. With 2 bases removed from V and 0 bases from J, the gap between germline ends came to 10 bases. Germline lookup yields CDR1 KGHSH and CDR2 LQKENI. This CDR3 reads CASSPTGQMNTEAFF. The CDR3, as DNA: TGTGCCAGCTCACCAACAGGACAGATGAACACTGAAGCTTTCTTT. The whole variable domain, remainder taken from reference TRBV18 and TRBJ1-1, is NAGVMQNPRHLVRRRGQEARLRCSPMKGHSHVYWYRQLPEEGLKFMVYLQKENIIDESGMPKERFSAEFPKEGPSILRIQQVVRGDSAAYFCASSPTGQMNTEAFFGQGTRLTVV.

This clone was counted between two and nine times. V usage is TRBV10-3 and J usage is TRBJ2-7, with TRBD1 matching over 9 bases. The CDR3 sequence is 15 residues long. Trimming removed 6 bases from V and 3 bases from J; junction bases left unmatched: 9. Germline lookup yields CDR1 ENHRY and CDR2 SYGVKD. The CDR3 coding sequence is TGTGCCATCAGGGGGGGACAGGGTCAGAACTACGAGCAGTACTTC. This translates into CAIRGGQGQNYEQYF.

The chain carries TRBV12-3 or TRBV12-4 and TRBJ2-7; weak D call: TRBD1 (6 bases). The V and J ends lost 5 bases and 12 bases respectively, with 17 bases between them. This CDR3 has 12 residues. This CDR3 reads CASSPGHLRMYF. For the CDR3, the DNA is TGTGCCAGCAGTCCGGGACACCTCCGAATGTACTTC.

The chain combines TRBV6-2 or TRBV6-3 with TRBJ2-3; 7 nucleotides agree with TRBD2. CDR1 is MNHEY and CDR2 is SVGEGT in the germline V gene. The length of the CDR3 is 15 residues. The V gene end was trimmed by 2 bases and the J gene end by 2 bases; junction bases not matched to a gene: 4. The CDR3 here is CASSYASGDTDTQYF. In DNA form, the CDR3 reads TGTGCCAGCAGTTACGCTAGCGGTGACACAGATACGCAGTATTTT.

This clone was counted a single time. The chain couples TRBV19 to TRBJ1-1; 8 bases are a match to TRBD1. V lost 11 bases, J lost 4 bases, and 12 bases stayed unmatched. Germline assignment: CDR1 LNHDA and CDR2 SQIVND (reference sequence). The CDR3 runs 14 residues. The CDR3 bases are TGTGCCGTAACAGGACAGGGTAGGAGCACTGAAGCTTTCTTT. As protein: CAVTGQGRSTEAFF.

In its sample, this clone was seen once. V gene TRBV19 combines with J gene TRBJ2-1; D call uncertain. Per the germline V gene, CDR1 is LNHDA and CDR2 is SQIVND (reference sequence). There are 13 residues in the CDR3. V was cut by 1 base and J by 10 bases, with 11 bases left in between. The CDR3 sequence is CASSIGVASEQFF. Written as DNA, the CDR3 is TGTGCCAGTAGTATAGGGGTAGCCTCCGAGCAGTTCTTC.

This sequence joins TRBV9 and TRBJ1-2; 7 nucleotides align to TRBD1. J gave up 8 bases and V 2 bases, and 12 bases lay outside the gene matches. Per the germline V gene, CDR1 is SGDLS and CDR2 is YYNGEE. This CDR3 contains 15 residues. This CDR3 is CASSVYDRVLGGYTF. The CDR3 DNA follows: TGTGCCAGCAGCGTTTACGACAGGGTCCTTGGAGGCTACACCTTC. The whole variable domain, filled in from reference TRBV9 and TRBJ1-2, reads DSGVTQTPKHLITATGQRVTLRCSPRSGDLSVYWYQQSLDQGLQFLIQYYNGEERAKGNILERFSAQQFPDLHSELNLSSLELGDSALYFCASSVYDRVLGGYTFGSGTRLTVV.

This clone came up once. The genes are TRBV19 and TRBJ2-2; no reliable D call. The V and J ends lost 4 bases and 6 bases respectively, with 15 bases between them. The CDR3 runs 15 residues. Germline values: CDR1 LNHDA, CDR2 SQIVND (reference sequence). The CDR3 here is CASSNRFREPGELFF. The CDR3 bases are TGTGCCAGTAGTAATCGATTTCGCGAACCCGGGGAGCTGTTTTTT.

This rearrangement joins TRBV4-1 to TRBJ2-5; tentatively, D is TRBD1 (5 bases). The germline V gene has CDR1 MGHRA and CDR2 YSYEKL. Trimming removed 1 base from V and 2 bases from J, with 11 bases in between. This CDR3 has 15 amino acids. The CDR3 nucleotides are TGCGCCAGCAGCCAAGCGGCAGGGCGGCAAGAGACCCAGTACTTC. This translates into CASSQAAGRQETQYF.

The DNA of the CDR3 is TGTGCCAGCAGGACCGGGGCAGATACGCAGTATTTT. It translates to CASRTGADTQYF. The chain uses TRBV6-5 and TRBJ2-3, with D possibly matching TRBD2 (5 bases). Trimming cost V 6 bases and J 4 bases, with 8 bases left between them. Germline V gene lookup returns CDR1 MNHEY and CDR2 SVGAGI. The CDR3 is 12 residues long.

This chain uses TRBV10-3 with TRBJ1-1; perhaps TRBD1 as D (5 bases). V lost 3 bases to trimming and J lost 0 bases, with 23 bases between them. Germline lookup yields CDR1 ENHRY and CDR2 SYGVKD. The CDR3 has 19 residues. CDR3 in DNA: TGTGCCATCAGTGATGAGGTCAGGGCGGGGGGTAGGTTGAACACTGAAGCTTTCTTT. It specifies CAISDEVRAGGRLNTEAFF.

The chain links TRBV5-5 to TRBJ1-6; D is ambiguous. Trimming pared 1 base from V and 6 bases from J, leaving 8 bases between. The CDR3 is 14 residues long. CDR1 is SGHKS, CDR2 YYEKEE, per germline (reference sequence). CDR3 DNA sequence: TGTGCCAGCAGCTTGACGGGTTCTAATTCACCCCTCCACTTT. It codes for CASSLTGSNSPLHF. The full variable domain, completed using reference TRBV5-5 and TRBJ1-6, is DAGVTQSPTHLIKTRGQQVTLRCSPISGHKSVSWYQQVLGQGPQFIFQYYEKEERGRGNFPDRFSARQFPNYSSELNVNALLLGDSALYLCASSLTGSNSPLHFGNGTRLTVT.

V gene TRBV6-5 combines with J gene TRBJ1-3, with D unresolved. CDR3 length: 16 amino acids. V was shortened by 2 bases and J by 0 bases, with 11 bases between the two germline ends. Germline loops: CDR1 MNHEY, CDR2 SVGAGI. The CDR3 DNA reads TGTGCCAGCAGTTACCGAAGTTCTACCTCTGGAAACACCATATATTTT. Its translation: CASSYRSSTSGNTIYF.

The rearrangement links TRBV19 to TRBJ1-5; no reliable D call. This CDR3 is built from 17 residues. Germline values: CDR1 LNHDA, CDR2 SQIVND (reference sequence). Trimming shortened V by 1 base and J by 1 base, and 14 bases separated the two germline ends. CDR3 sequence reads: CASSIVFSWESNQPQHF. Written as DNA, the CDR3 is TGTGCCAGTAGTATAGTATTTTCGTGGGAGAGCAATCAGCCCCAGCATTTT.

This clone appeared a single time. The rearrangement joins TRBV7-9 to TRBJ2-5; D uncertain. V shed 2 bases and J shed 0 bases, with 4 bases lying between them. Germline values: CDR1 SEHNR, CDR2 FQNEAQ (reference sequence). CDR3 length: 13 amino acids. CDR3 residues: CASSLPNQETQYF. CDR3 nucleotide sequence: TGTGCCAGCAGCTTACCCAACCAAGAGACCCAGTACTTC.

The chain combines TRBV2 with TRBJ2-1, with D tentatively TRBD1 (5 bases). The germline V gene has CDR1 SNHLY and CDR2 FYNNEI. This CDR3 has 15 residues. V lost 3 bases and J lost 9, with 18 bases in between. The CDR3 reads CASSDEATDRGEQFF. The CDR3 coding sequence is TGTGCCAGCAGTGATGAGGCGACAGACCGTGGTGAGCAGTTCTTC.

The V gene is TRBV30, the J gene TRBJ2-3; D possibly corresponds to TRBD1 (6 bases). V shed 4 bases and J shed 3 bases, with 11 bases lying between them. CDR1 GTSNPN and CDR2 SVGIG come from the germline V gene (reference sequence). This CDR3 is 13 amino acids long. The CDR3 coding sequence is TGTGCCTGGATGATTCAGGGGACAGATACGCAGTATTTT. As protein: CAWMIQGTDTQYF.

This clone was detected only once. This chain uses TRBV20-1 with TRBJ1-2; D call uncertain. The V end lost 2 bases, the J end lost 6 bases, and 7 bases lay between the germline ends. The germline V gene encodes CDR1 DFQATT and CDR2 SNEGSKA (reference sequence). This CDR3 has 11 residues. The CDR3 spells CSARQDNGYTF. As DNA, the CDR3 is TGCAGTGCTAGACAGGATAATGGCTACACCTTC.

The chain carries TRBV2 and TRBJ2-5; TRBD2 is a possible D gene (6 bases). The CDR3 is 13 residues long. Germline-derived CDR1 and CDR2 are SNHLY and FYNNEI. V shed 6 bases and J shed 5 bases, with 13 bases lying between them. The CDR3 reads CASSGGLGETQYF. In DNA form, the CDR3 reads TGTGCCAGCAGCGGGGGTTTGGGGGAGACCCAGTACTTC.

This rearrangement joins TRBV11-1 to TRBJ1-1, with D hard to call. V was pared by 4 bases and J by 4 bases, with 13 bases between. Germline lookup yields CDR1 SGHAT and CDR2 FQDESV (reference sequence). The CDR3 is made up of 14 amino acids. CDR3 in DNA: TGTGCCAGCAGCTCCTTGGCGGGTGGCACTGAAGCTTTCTTT. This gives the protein CASSSLAGGTEAFF.

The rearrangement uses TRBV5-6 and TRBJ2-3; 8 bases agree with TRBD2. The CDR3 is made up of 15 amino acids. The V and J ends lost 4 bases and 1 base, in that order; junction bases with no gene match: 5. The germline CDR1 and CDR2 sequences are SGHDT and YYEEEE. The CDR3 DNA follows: TGTGCCAGCAGCGGAGCGGGGGCCGGCACAGATACGCAGTATTTT. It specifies CASSGAGAGTDTQYF.

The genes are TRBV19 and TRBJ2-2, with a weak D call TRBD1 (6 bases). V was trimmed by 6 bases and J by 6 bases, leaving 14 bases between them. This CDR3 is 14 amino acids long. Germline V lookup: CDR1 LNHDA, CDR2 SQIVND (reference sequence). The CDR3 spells CASRVQGGAGELFF. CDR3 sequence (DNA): TGTGCCAGTAGGGTACAGGGTGGAGCCGGGGAGCTGTTTTTT.

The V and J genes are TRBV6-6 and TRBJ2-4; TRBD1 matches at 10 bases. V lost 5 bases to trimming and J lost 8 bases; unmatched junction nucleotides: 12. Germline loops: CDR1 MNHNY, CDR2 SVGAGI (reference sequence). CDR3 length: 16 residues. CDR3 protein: CASSRPGTGVKDIQYF. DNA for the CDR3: TGTGCCAGCAGTCGTCCCGGGACAGGGGTTAAGGACATTCAGTACTTC.

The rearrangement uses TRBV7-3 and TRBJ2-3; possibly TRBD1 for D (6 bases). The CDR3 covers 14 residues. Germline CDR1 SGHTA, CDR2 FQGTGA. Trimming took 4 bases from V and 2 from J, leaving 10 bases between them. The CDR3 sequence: CASSSDRFTDTQYF. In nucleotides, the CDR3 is TGTGCCAGCAGCTCCGACAGGTTCACAGATACGCAGTATTTT. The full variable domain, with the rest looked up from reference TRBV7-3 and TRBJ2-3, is GAGVSQTPSNKVTEKGKYVELRCDPISGHTALYWYRQSLGQGPEFLIYFQGTGAADDSGLPNDRFFAVRPEGSVSTLKIQRTERGDSAVYLCASSSDRFTDTQYFGPGTRLTVL.

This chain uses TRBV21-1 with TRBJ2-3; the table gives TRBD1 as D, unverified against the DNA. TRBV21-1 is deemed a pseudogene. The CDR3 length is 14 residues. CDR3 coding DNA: TGTGGACAGGCGTTAGGCAGATCCACAGATACGCAGTATTTT. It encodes CGQALGRSTDTQYF.

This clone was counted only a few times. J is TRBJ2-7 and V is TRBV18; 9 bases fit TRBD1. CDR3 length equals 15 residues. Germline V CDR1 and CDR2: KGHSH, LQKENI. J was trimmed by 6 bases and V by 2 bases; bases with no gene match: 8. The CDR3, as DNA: TGTGCCAGCTCACCAGCTCCGGGACAGGGTTCCGAGCAGTACTTC. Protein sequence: CASSPAPGQGSEQYF.

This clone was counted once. The DNA for the CDR3 is TGTGCCAGCAGTTACTCCTTCGACAGGCCCTATGGCTACACCTTC. Translation gives CASSYSFDRPYGYTF. V gene TRBV6-5 combines with J gene TRBJ1-2; maybe TRBD1 (6 bases). Between the trimmed V and J ends, which lost 0 bases and 4 bases, there was a span of 12 bases. This CDR3 spans 15 amino acids. Per germline, CDR1 MNHEY and CDR2 SVGAGI.

For the CDR3, the DNA is TGTGCCAGTAGGGGGACAGGGTGGAATCAGCCCCAGCATTTT. Translating it yields CASRGTGWNQPQHF. The chain employs TRBV19 and TRBJ1-5, with 9 nucleotides matching TRBD1. The CDR3 is made up of 14 amino acids. Germline CDR1 LNHDA, CDR2 SQIVND (reference sequence). Trimming at V came to 6 bases and at J to 4 bases, leaving 4 bases not matched to a gene.

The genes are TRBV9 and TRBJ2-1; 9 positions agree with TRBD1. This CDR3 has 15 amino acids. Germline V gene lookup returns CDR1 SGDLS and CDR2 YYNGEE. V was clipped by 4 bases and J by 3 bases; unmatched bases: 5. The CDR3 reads CASSLLDRGYNEQFF. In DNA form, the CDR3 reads TGTGCCAGCAGCCTACTGGACAGGGGCTACAATGAGCAGTTCTTC.

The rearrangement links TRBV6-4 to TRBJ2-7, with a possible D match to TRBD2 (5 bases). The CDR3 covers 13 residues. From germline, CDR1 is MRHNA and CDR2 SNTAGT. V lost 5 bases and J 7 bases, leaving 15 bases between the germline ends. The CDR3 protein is CASSREERGEQYF. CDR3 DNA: TGTGCCAGCAGTCGGGAAGAACGAGGGGAGCAGTACTTC.